This T cell receptor (beta chain) was documented in a study of vaccination effects on CD4 cells after COVID-19 (dated by TCRdb to between 2021 and 2024). About the full investigation: Post-vaccine samples across the study were collected a median of 72 days after the second dose, with a range of 14 to 241. SARS-CoV-2 spike-specific CD4+ TCR repertoires from before and after mRNA vaccination were compared in COVID-19 convalescent patients and in infection-naive vaccine recipients. Altogether, roughly 10 COVID-19 convalescent patients and 4 SARS-CoV-2-naive healthy vaccine recipients made up the full study. Cultures from other donors in the study were sequenced using the Oncomine TCR Beta short-read assay on an Illumina iSeq 100.

To identify antigen-specific CD4+ T cell clonotypes by their expansion, the ViraFEST assay first stimulated PBMC with viral peptide pools and then applied TCR sequencing. After roughly 11 days of culture, CD4+ T cells were isolated with the EasySep CD4+ T cell isolation kit. Each participant got two doses of an mRNA SARS-CoV-2 vaccine, either BNT162b2 or mRNA-1273. Negative nucleocapsid antibody results before and after vaccination confirmed that the healthy vaccine recipients had no prior SARS-CoV-2 infection. Each well held 2 million to 2.5 million PBMC cultured in IMDM containing about 5.5% human AB serum, roughly 9.6 IU/ml IL-2 and gentamicin, along with around 11 ug/ml peptides. Half of the culture medium was replaced with fresh IL-2-containing medium on days 3 and 7. Unless noted otherwise, every peptide stimulation condition was cultured in triplicate wells. PBMC were separated from whole blood using Ficoll-Paque Plus gradient centrifugation and were then either cryopreserved at -140C or used fresh. The overlapping peptide pools covered the spike proteins of SARS-CoV-2 as well as those of the common cold coronaviruses HCoV-NL63, HCoV-OC43 and HCoV-229E. Genomic DNA was extracted from cultured CD4+ T cells with the QIAamp micro DNA kit.

V is clipped by 0 bases and J by 0 bases, and the sequence between their germline boundaries is 15 bases long. For CDR1 and CDR2, the germline V gene lists MNHEY and SVGEGT. The CDR3 covers 17 residues, taking in both the cysteine and the valine. The only DNA kept is the CDR3, 51 bases in frame from the first base. For this clone: The target of this receptor is not known. Base qualities are missing; no much larger clone stands one base away.

What the research found in general, with its limitations: Limitations of the study were the small number of convalescent patients and the absence of early post-infection timepoints. Clones induced by infection and clones induced by vaccination both contracted markedly at late timepoints after vaccination, which fits with T cell responses waning over time. In healthy vaccine recipients, vaccine-induced clones were almost all SARS-CoV-2 mono-reactive, with only 1 of 255 being cross-reactive with common cold coronaviruses.

Library construction relied on the immunoSEQ multiplex PCR assay. TCR beta CDR3 sequencing was performed on DNA from the cultured, isolated CD4+ T cells. On the study's bioinformatics: Non-productive TCR sequences were removed and reads were trimmed to the CDR3 region, keeping CDR3s of at least 7 amino acids. Antigen-specific clonotypes were identified using the MANAFEST web app by comparison of expansion in peptide wells against reference cultures. Positive clones required FDR<0.05 expansion versus reference and all other wells, odds ratio above 5, and frequency above 0.1% in two replicate wells. A clonotype was defined as cross-reactive if the clonotype was significantly expanded both in SARS-CoV-2 spike wells and in at least one common cold coronavirus spike condition. Levenshtein distance calculated with the stringdist R package was used to assess CDR3 similarity, and unrooted trees were constructed with ape in R 3.6.1. TCRdb carries this immuneACCESS record with in-frame sequences only. Its versions omit some clonotypes, under half of them owing to an unresolved V gene in the studies checked, with the rest unexplained. The V and J calls and clone size come from that table; D and trimming were worked out from the DNA. The sample yields fewer than 40,000 clones; 70% to 85% were counted once. The top ten hold 2% of the sample.

This material consisted of CD4+ T cells from PBMCs cultured with HCoV-NL63 spike peptides, taken after COVID-19 vaccination. The cell subset or site label corresponds to: HCoV-NL63 spike overlapping peptide pool stimulation. The chain links TRBV6-2 or TRBV6-3 with TRBJ2-7, with the D gene not clear enough to name. This TCR derives from a human donor who received a COVID-19 vaccine. Some clones in this sample may be carry-over from other donors' samples. This receptor has the CDR3 CASSYSGRQTSSYEQYV. The nucleotides read TGTGCCAGCAGTTACTCGGGCAGGCAAACCAGCTCCTACGAGCAGTACGTC.